The entry that follows covers one T cell receptor (beta chain) sequence. The sample originates from a study of blood T cell repertoires in COVID-19. Turning to the study itself: COVID-19 samples collected from the United States, Italy and Spain covered acute and convalescent phases.

Using immunoSEQ multiplex PCR, the repertoire was profiled, and TCRdb retains in-frame clones only, with some absent. The sample yields about 99,000 clones, approximately 86% seen once. Per germline, CDR1 LNHDA and CDR2 SQIVND (reference sequence). This CDR3 contains 15 residues. V lost 1 base and J lost 0, with 7 bases in between. Sample: peripheral blood. The J gene is TRBJ1-3, the V gene TRBV19; D is unresolved. The TCR sequence derives from a human donor in a cohort sampled during active COVID-19. The CDR3 sequence: CASSIARHSGNTIYF. In DNA, the CDR3 is TGTGCCAGTAGTATAGCCAGACACTCTGGAAACACCATATATTTT.